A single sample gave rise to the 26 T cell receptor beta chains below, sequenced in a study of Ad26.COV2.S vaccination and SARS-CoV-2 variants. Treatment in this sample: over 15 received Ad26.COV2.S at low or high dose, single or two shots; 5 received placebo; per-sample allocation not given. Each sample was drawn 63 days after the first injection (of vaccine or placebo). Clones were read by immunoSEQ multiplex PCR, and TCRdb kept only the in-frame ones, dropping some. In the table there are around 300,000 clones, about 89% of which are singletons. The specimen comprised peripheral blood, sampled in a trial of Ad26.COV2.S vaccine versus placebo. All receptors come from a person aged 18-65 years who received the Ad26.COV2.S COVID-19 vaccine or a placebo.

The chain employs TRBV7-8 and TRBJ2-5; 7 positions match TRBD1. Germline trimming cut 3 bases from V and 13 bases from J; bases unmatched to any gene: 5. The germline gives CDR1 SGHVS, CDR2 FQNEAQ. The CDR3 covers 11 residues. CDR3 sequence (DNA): TGTGCCAGCAGCTTCGCAAGGACAGGGTACTTC. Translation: CASSFARTGYF.

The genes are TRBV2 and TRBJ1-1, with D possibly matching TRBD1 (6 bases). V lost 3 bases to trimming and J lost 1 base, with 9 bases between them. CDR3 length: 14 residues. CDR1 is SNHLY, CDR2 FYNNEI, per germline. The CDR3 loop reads CASSDRGANTEAFF. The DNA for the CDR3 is TGTGCCAGCAGTGACCGGGGGGCGAACACTGAAGCTTTCTTT. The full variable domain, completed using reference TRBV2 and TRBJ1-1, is EPEVTQTPSHQVTQMGQEVILRCVPISNHLYFYWYRQILGQKVEFLVSFYNNEISEKSEIFDDQFSVERPDGSNFTLKIRSTKLEDSAMYFCASSDRGANTEAFFGQGTRLTVV.

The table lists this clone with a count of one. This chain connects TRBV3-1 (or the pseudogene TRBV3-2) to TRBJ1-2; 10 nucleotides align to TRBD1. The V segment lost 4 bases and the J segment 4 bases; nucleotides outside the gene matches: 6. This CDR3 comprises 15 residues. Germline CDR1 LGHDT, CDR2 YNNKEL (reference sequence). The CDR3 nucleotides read TGTGCCAGCAGCCCCTCCGGGACAGGGGTCTATGGCTACACCTTC. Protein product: CASSPSGTGVYGYTF.

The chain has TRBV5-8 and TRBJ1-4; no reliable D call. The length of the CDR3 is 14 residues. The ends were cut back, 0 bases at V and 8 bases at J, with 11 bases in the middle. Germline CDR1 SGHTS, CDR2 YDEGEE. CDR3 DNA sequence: TGTGCCAGCAGCTTGGACTCGGAGGGCGAAAAACTGTTTTTT. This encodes CASSLDSEGEKLFF.

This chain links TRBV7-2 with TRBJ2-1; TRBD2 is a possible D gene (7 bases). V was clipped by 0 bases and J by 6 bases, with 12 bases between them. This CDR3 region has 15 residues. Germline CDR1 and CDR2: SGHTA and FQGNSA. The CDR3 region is CASSLAGGLGNEQFF. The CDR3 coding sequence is TGTGCCAGCAGCTTAGCGGGGGGGCTCGGCAATGAGCAGTTCTTC. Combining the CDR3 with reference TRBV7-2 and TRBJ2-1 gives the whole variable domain GAGVSQSPSNKVTEKGKDVELRCDPISGHTALYWYRQSLGQGLEFLIYFQGNSAPDKSGLPSDRFSAERTGGSVSTLTIQRTQQEDSAVYLCASSLAGGLGNEQFFGPGTRLTVL.

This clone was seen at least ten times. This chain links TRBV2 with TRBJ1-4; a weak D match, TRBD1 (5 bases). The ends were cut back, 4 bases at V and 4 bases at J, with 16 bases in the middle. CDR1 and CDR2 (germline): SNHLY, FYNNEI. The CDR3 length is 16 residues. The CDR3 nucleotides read TGTGCCAGCAGTGGATTGTCTGGGCAGGGTAATGAAAAACTGTTTTTT. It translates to CASSGLSGQGNEKLFF.

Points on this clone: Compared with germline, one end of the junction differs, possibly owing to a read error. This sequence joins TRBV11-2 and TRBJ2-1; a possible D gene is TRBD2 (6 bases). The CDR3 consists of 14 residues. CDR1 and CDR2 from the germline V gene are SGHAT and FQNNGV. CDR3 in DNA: TGTGCCAGCAGCTTCAGAGTTGACGGGAGAGCTCAGCTCTTC. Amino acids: CASSFRVDGRAQLF.

The CDR3 protein is CASSLALSQYNEQFF. CDR3 sequence (DNA): TGTGCCAGCAGCTTAGCGCTCTCACAGTACAATGAGCAGTTCTTC. The V gene is TRBV7-6, the J gene TRBJ2-1; D unresolved. Trimming removed 0 bases from V and 4 bases from J, with 10 bases in between. CDR1 is SGHVS and CDR2 is FNYEAQ in the germline V gene. The CDR3 runs to 15 residues.

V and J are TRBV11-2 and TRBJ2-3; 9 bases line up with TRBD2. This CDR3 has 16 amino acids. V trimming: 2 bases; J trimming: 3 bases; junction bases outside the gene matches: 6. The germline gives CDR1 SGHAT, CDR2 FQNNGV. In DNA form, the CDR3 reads TGTGCCAGCAGCTTATTCGGCGGGGGGGCAACAGATACGCAGTATTTT. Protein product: CASSLFGGGATDTQYF.

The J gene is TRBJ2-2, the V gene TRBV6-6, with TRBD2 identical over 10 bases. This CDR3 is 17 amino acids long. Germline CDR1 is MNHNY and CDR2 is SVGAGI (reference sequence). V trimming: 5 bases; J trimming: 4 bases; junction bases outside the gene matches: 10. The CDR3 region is CASSPGTSASFTGELFF. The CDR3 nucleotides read TGTGCCAGCAGTCCCGGGACTAGCGCTTCATTCACCGGGGAGCTGTTTTTT.

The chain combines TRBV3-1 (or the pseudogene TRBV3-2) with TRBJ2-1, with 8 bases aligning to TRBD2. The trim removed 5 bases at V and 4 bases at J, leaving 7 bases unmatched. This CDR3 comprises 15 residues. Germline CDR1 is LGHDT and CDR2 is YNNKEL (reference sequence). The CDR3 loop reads CASSTYTSGYNEQFF. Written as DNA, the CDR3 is TGTGCCAGCAGCACCTACACTAGCGGATACAATGAGCAGTTCTTC.

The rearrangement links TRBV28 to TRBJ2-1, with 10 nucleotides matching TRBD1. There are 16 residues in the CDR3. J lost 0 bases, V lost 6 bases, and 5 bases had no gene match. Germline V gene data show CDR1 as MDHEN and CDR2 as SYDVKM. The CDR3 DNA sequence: TGTGCCAGCAGGCCGAGGACAGGGGGCTCCTACAATGAGCAGTTCTTC. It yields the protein CASRPRTGGSYNEQFF. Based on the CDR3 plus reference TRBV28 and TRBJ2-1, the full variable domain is DVKVTQSSRYLVKRTGEKVFLECVQDMDHENMFWYRQDPGLGLRLIYFSYDVKMKEKGDIPEGYSVSREKKERFSLILESASTNQTSMYLCASRPRTGGSYNEQFFGPGTRLTVL.

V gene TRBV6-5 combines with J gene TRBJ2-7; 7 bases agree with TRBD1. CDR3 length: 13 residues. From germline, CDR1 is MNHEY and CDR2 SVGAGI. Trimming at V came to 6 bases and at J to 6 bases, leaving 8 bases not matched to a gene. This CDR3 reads CASRAGTAPEQYF. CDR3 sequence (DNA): TGTGCCAGCAGGGCCGGGACAGCCCCCGAGCAGTACTTC.

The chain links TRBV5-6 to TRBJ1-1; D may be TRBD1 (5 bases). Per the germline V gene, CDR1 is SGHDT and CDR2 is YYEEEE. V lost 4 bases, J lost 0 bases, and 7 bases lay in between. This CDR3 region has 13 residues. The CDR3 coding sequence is TGTGCCAGCAGCACAGGAGTGAACACTGAAGCTTTCTTT. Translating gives CASSTGVNTEAFF. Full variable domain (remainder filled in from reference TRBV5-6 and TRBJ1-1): DAGVTQSPTHLIKTRGQQVTLRCSPKSGHDTVSWYQQALGQGPQFIFQYYEEEERQRGNFPDRFSGHQFPNYSSELNVNALLLGDSALYLCASSTGVNTEAFFGQGTRLTVV.

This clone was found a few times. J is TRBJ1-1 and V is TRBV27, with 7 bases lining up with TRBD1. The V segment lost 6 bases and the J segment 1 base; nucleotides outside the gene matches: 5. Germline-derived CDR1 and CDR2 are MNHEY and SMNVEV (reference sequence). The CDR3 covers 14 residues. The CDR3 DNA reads TGTGCCAGCAGGGACAGGAGAGAGAACACTGAAGCTTTCTTT. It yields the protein CASRDRRENTEAFF.

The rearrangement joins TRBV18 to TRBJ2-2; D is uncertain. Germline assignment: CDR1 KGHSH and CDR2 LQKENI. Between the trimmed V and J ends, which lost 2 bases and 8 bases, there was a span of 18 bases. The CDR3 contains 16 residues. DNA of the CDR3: TGTGCCAGCTCACCATTCACCAATTCGGGCCTAGGGGAGCTGTTTTTT. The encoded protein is CASSPFTNSGLGELFF.

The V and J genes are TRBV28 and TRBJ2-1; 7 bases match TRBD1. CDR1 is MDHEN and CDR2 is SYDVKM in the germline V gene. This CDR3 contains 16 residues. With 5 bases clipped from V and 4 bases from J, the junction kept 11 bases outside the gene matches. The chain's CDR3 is CASSHDRDSLYNEQFF. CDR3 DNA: TGTGCCAGCAGTCACGATCGGGACAGCCTATACAATGAGCAGTTCTTC.

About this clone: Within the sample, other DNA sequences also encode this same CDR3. CDR3 sequence (DNA): TGTGCCAGCAGTGAACGAGAGACCCAGTACTTC. Its translation is CASSERETQYF. The rearrangement links TRBV2 to TRBJ2-5; D remains ambiguous. Deletions cut 2 bases from V and 4 bases from J, with 2 bases between. Germline V gene lookup returns CDR1 SNHLY and CDR2 FYNNEI. The CDR3 is made up of 11 amino acids.

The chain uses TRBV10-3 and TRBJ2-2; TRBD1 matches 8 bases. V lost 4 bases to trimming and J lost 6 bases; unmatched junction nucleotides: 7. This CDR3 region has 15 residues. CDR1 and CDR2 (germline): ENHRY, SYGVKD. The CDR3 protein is CAISVRTGFAGELFF. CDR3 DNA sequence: TGTGCCATCAGTGTCCGGACAGGGTTCGCCGGGGAGCTGTTTTTT.

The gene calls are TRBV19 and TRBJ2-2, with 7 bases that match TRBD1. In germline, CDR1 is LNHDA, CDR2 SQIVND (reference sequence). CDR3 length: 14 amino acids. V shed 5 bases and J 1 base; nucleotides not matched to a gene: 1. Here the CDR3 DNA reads TGTGCCAGTAGTTGGGACAGGAACACCGGGGAGCTGTTTTTT. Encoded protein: CASSWDRNTGELFF.

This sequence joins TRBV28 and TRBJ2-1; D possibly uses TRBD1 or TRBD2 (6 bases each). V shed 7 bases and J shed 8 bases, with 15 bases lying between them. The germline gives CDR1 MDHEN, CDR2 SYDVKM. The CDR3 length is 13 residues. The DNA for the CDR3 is TGTGCCAGCAAGGGTGGGGGGCAGGATGAGCAGTTCTTC. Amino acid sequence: CASKGGGQDEQFF.

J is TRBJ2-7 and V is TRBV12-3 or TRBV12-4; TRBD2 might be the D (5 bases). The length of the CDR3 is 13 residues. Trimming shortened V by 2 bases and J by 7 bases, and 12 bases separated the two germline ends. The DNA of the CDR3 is TGTGCCAGCAGTTTAATAAGAGGGCGAGAGCAGTACTTC. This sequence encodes CASSLIRGREQYF.

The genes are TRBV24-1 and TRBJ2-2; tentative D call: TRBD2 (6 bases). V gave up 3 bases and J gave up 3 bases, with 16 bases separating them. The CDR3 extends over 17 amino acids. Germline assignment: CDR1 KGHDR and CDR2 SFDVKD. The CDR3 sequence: CATSDQVIGGDTGELFF. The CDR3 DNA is TGTGCCACCAGTGATCAGGTTATCGGGGGAGACACCGGGGAGCTGTTTTTT.

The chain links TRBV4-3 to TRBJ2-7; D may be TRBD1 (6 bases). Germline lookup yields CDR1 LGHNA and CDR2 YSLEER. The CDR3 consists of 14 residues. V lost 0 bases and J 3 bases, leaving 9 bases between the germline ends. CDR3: CASSQDSGDYEQYF. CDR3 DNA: TGCGCCAGCAGCCAAGATTCAGGGGACTACGAGCAGTACTTC.

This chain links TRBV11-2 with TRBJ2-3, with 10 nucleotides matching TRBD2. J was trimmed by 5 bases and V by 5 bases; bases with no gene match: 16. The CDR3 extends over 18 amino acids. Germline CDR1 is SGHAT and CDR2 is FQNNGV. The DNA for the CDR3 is TGTGCCAGCAGCCAGCCAGGTACTAGCGGGACGACGGGAGATACGCAGTATTTT. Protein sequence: CASSQPGTSGTTGDTQYF.

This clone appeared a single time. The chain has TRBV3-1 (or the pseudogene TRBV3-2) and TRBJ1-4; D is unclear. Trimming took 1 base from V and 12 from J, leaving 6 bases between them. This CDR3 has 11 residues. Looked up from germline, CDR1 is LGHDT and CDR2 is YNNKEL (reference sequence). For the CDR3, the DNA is TGTGCCAGCAGCCAAGCCGGGGAACTGTTTTTT. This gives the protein CASSQAGELFF.